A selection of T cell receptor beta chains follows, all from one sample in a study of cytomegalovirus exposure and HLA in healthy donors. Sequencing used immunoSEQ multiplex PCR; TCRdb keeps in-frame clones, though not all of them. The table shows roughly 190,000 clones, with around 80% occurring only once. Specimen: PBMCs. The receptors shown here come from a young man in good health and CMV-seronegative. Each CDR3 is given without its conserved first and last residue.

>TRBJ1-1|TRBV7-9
ASTRTLGASEAF
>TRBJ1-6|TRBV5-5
ASSTGTADSPLH
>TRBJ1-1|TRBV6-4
ASNDTLGRGQKGNTEAF
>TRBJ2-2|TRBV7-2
ASSLVSPNTGELF
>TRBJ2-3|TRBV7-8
ASSLTAGGGTDTQY
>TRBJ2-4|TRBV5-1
ASSPVLKAKNIQY
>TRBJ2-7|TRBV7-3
ASSLTGGGPVEQY
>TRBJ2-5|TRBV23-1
ASSQSSAGFRETQY
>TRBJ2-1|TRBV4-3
ASSQDQREAYNEQF
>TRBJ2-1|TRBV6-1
ASSEGVGQGINEQF
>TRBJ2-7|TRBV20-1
SARGGYEQY
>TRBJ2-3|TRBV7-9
SILRGSTDTQY
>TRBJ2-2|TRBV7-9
ASSSLGGLAGTGELF
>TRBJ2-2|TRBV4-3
ASSQGEGLADGGTGELF
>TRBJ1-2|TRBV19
ASSISQGLGGYT
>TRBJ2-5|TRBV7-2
ASSPLAEETQY
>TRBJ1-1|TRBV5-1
ASSREGGTEAF
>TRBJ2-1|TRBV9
ASSFRQGPDNEQF
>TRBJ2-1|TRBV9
ASSVGGGSYNEQF
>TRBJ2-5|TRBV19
ASSDSSPAVTQY
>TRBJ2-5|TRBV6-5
ASSSDRALETQY
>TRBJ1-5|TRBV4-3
ASSQDWSGNQPQH
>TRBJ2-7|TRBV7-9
SSSYPSGGASEQY
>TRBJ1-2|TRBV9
ASSASGGSGYGYT
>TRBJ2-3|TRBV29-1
SVEYSPSTDTQY
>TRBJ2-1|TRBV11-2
ASSVSGSMDEQF
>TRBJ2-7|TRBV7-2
ASSLGPGQGAN
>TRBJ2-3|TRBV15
ASTGGLSTDTQY
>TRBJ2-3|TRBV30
AWGMTGADTQY
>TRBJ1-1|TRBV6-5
ASKRHVNTEAF
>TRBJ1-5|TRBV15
ATSRADRENQPQH
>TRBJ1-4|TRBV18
ASSPRGGYEKLF
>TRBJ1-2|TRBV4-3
ASSLQVTDSYGYT
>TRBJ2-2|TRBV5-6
ASSPSLAQGPGELF
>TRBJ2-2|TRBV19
ASRPRDYDTGELF
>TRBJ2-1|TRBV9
ASSVAPATGNEQF
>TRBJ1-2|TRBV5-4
VSSLEDRGVYGYT
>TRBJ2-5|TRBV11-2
ASSRTSGKETQY
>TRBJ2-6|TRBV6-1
ASGEDNSGANVLT
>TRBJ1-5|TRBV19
ASSIAETGVPGWPQH
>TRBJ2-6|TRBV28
ASSFLGAFRQASSGANVLT
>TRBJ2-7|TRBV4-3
ASSQEGQLYEQY
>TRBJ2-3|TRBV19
ASSNQRGDTDTQY
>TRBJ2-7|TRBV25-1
ASSDPLGTEGEQY
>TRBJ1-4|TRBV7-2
ASSGARAEKLF
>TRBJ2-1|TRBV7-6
ASSGTGGGYYNEQF
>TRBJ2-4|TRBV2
ASSLLQGSRAKNIQY
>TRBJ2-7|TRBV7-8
ASKSATPTSEQY